This T cell receptor beta chain is from a study of control samples from healthy donors and cancer patients. This clone was seen a single time. Trimming removed 5 bases at V and 5 bases at J, with 22 bases between. This CDR3 is built from 17 residues. Germline CDR1 and CDR2: KGHSH and LQKENI. The data were produced by immunoSEQ multiplex PCR, yet TCRdb's version contains in-frame clones alone and is incomplete. The sample includes approximately 97,000 clones, 80% to 90% of them seen just once. The source material was blood. The TCR comes from a man aged 30 to 45 in good health. The chain links TRBV18 to TRBJ2-1; D gene ambiguous. The CDR3 DNA reads TGTGCCAGCTCAACATCTCGGAGCCATTCGGACCACAATGAGCAGTTCTTC. Translating it yields CASSTSRSHSDHNEQFF.